One sample yielded the 18 T cell receptor beta chains listed below, sequenced in a study of blood T cell repertoires in COVID-19. The repertoire was sequenced with immunoSEQ multiplex PCR; TCRdb's copy has only in-frame clones and lacks some. There are roughly 150,000 clones in the sample; 75% to 85% occur only once, and 4.5% to 6% lies in the top ten. Sequenced material: peripheral blood. The receptors were gathered from a woman in her forties or fifties with acute or convalescent COVID-19.

The J gene is TRBJ1-1, the V gene TRBV9, with 8 bases aligning to TRBD1. The germline V gene has CDR1 SGDLS and CDR2 YYNGEE. The CDR3 contains 15 residues. V was pared by 7 bases and J by 5 bases, with 13 bases of the junction left unmatched. Here the CDR3 reads CASRPQGRGLTEAFF. In nucleotides, the CDR3 is TGTGCCAGCCGTCCCCAGGGCAGGGGGCTTACTGAAGCTTTCTTT.

This clone was seen a handful of times. The chain is built from TRBV28 and TRBJ1-6; D ambiguous. The CDR3 runs 13 residues. Trimming cost V 6 bases and J 6 bases, with 9 bases left between them. CDR1 MDHEN and CDR2 SYDVKM come from the germline V gene. The CDR3 bases are TGTGCCAGCAGGGGCAGTTCTAATTCACCCCTCCACTTT. Its protein is CASRGSSNSPLHF.

V and J are TRBV11-2 and TRBJ1-2; D is ambiguous. The CDR3 length is 11 residues. The germline V gene encodes CDR1 SGHAT and CDR2 FQNNGV. Trimming took 6 bases from V and 2 from J, leaving 4 bases between them. CDR3 loop: CASSQNYGYTF. CDR3 coding DNA: TGTGCCAGCAGTCAAAACTATGGCTACACCTTC.

The CDR3 DNA reads as TGTGCCAGCAGCCCCGACACCTCCTACGAGCAGTACTTC. Its protein product is CASSPDTSYEQYF. This chain links TRBV7-2 with TRBJ2-7; D unresolved. Germline CDR1 SGHTA, CDR2 FQGNSA. The CDR3 contains 13 residues. V lost 5 bases to trimming and J lost 0 bases, with 8 bases between them. The complete variable domain, with remaining parts taken from reference TRBV7-2 and TRBJ2-7, reads GAGVSQSPSNKVTEKGKDVELRCDPISGHTALYWYRQSLGQGLEFLIYFQGNSAPDKSGLPSDRFSAERTGGSVSTLTIQRTQQEDSAVYLCASSPDTSYEQYFGPGTRLTVT.

V and J are TRBV19 and TRBJ1-1; D remains ambiguous. The germline V gene encodes CDR1 LNHDA and CDR2 SQIVND (reference sequence). There are 14 residues in the CDR3. Trimming stripped 5 bases from V and 5 bases from J, with 15 bases between. CDR3 in amino acids: CASSFLGSGTEAFF. For the CDR3, the DNA is TGTGCCAGTAGTTTCCTCGGGTCTGGGACTGAAGCTTTCTTT.

This clone was recorded once. V is TRBV5-1 and J is TRBJ1-2, with D hard to call. CDR1 and CDR2 from the germline V gene are SGHRS and YFSETQ. Trimming took off 0 bases at V and 0 bases at J, with 6 bases between the two ends. CDR3 length equals 14 residues. The CDR3 nucleotides are TGCGCCAGCAGCTTGGCAGTAACTAACTATGGCTACACCTTC. It is translated as CASSLAVTNYGYTF.

The chain couples TRBV2 to TRBJ1-1; D is possibly TRBD1 (5 bases). Between the trimmed V and J ends, which lost 2 bases and 1 base, there was a span of 8 bases. Germline-derived CDR1 and CDR2 are SNHLY and FYNNEI. CDR3 length: 14 amino acids. CDR3 in amino acids: CASSELTGNTEAFF. CDR3 DNA: TGTGCCAGCAGTGAACTCACAGGGAACACTGAAGCTTTCTTT.

The table lists this clone with a few counts. The V and J genes are TRBV5-4 and TRBJ2-2, with 10 bases that match TRBD2. Looked up from germline, CDR1 is SGHNT and CDR2 is YYREEE (reference sequence). The CDR3 sequence is 17 residues long. After removal of 7 bases from V and 8 bases from J, the junction contained 17 bases not matched to a gene. The CDR3 loop reads CASGTREIAGGGGELFF. Here the CDR3 DNA reads TGTGCCAGCGGCACCCGCGAAATAGCGGGGGGCGGAGGGGAGCTGTTTTTT. The complete variable domain, with remaining parts taken from reference TRBV5-4 and TRBJ2-2, reads ETGVTQSPTHLIKTRGQQVTLRCSSQSGHNTVSWYQQALGQGPQFIFQYYREEENGRGNFPPRFSGLQFPNYSSELNVNALELDDSALYLCASGTREIAGGGGELFFGEGSRLTVL.

In this sample, this clone turned up once. The chain is built from TRBV4-3 and TRBJ2-1; 9 bases are a match to TRBD1. This CDR3 spans 14 amino acids. V gave up 3 bases and J gave up 6 bases; unmatched junction bases: 3. Germline V gene sequence: CDR1 LGHNA, CDR2 YSLEER. The CDR3 DNA reads TGCGCCAGCAGCCACCGGGACAGGGTCAATGAGCAGTTCTTC. Its translation is CASSHRDRVNEQFF.

The chain employs TRBV19 and TRBJ1-2, with a weak D call TRBD1 (6 bases). From germline, CDR1 is LNHDA and CDR2 SQIVND (reference sequence). The V gene lost 3 bases and the J gene lost 0 bases, with 8 bases spanning the gap. The CDR3 spans 14 residues. CDR3 amino acids: CASSITGTNYGYTF. The DNA of the CDR3 is TGTGCCAGTAGTATTACAGGGACTAACTATGGCTACACCTTC. The full variable domain, its missing parts supplied by reference TRBV19 and TRBJ1-2, is DGGITQSPKYLFRKEGQNVTLSCEQNLNHDAMYWYRQDPGQGLRLIYYSQIVNDFQKGDIAEGYSVSREKKESFPLTVTSAQKNPTAFYLCASSITGTNYGYTFGSGTRLTVV.

V is TRBV29-1 and J is TRBJ1-2, with unresolved D. Germline-derived CDR1 and CDR2 are SQVTM and ANQGSEA. Trimming shortened V by 3 bases and J by 2 bases, and 7 bases separated the two germline ends. The CDR3 contains 12 residues. The CDR3 region has the DNA TGCAGCGTTGACAGGCCCAACTATGGCTACACCTTC. Its translation: CSVDRPNYGYTF.

The chain has TRBV19 and TRBJ1-1; TRBD1 matches at 11 bases. Germline assignment: CDR1 LNHDA and CDR2 SQIVND (reference sequence). The CDR3 is 14 amino acids. J was trimmed by 8 bases and V by 2 bases; bases with no gene match: 4. The CDR3 region is CASSISDRGLEAFF. CDR3 DNA sequence: TGTGCCAGTAGTATATCGGACAGGGGGCTGGAAGCTTTCTTT.

The genes are TRBV7-3 and TRBJ1-2, with TRBD1 as a possible D gene (6 bases). CDR1 is SGHTA, CDR2 FQGTGA, per germline. Trimming stripped 4 bases from V and 8 bases from J, with 14 bases between. The CDR3 runs 13 residues. The CDR3 here is CASSSSRTAGYTF. CDR3 coding DNA: TGTGCCAGCAGCTCTTCCCGGACAGCCGGCTACACCTTC.

The J gene is TRBJ1-2, the V gene TRBV9, with 7 bases aligning to TRBD1. CDR3 length equals 14 residues. Trimming at V came to 3 bases and at J to 13 bases, leaving 15 bases not matched to a gene. Germline V gene data show CDR1 as SGDLS and CDR2 as YYNGEE. CDR3 sequence reads: CASSALQGTPLGTF. The DNA for the CDR3 is TGTGCCAGCAGCGCCCTACAGGGGACCCCGCTAGGCACCTTC.

The V and J genes are TRBV13 and TRBJ2-7; 8 bases fit TRBD2. V was pared by 3 bases and J by 2 bases, with 12 bases of the junction left unmatched. Germline CDR1 is PRHDT and CDR2 is FYEKMQ (reference sequence). This CDR3 is 17 amino acids long. In DNA form, the CDR3 reads TGTGCCAGCAGCTTCTATACCGGGGGGGCCCCCCCCTACGAGCAGTACTTC. Its translation is CASSFYTGGAPPYEQYF.

The genes are TRBV7-7 and TRBJ2-1, with 9 bases lining up with TRBD2. The CDR3 consists of 15 residues. Per germline, CDR1 SSHAT and CDR2 FNYEAQ (reference sequence). Trimming cost V 1 base and J 8 bases; bases outside gene matches: 6. The CDR3 region is CASSLGGGAWDEQFF. The CDR3 bases are TGTGCCAGCAGCTTAGGCGGGGGGGCATGGGATGAGCAGTTCTTC.

The chain combines TRBV9 with TRBJ2-5, with TRBD1 as a possible D gene (8 bases). V was clipped by 3 bases and J by 2 bases, with 14 bases between them. Germline CDR1 SGDLS, CDR2 YYNGEE. This CDR3 comprises 15 residues. CDR3 in amino acids: CASSGYRGGQETQYF. CDR3 nucleotides: TGTGCCAGCAGCGGCTACAGGGGGGGGCAAGAGACCCAGTACTTC.

The gene calls are TRBV19 and TRBJ1-1; possibly TRBD1 for D (6 bases). This CDR3 spans 16 amino acids. The germline V gene has CDR1 LNHDA and CDR2 SQIVND (reference sequence). Deletions cut 0 bases from V and 1 base from J, with 12 bases between. The CDR3 is CASSIDPRDTNTEAFF. The CDR3 DNA is TGTGCCAGTAGTATAGATCCGAGGGACACGAACACTGAAGCTTTCTTT.